Given below is one T cell receptor beta chain in context. Its antigen remains unidentified. For TCR beta, libraries came from iRepertoire HTBI primers and Arm-PCR of CDR3 regions. TCRdb reanalysed the multiplex PCR reads using MiXCR and keeps one entry per CDR3 protein. The top ten clones hold about two fifths of a sample with about 320,000 distinct CDR3 sequences, under 20% of them seen once. Noted time point: newly diagnosed GD, antithyroid drugs for less than 3 months. Generation of the TCR library employed RNA extracted from PBMCs. Guidelines of the American Thyroid Association were used to diagnose Graves' disease. The data stem from a study of regulatory T cells in long-lasting Graves disease. Findings of the study overall: TCR diversity in persistent Graves' patients was below that of newly diagnosed ones. Study was limited to peripheral blood, excluding thyroid tissue. Repertoires from persistent disease leaned toward TRBV28, TRBJ1-2 and TRBJ2-5.

This CDR3 is built from 14 residues. Germline-derived CDR1 and CDR2 are MNHNS and SASEGT. The V and J ends lost 6 bases and 5 bases, in that order; junction bases with no gene match: 7. The J gene is TRBJ2-5, the V gene TRBV6-1; 9 nucleotides align to TRBD2. This TCR was sampled from a female donor with Graves disease. The specimen comprised peripheral blood mononuclear cells (PBMCs), sampled at new diagnosis, from a patient treated with antithyroid drugs. CDR3 in amino acids: CASSTAGGRETQYF. As DNA, the CDR3 is TGTGCCAGCAGCACCGCGGGAGGGAGGGAGACCCAGTACTTC.